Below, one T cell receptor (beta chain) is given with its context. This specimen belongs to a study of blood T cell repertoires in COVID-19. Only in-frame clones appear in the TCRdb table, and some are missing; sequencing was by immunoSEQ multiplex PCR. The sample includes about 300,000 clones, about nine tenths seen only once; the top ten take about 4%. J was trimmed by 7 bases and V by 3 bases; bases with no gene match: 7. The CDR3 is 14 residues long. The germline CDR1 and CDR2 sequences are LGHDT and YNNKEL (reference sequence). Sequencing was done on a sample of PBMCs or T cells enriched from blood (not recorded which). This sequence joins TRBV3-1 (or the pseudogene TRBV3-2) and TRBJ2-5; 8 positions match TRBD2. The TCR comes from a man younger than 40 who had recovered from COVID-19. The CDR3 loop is CASSQTGGLGTQYF. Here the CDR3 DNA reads TGTGCCAGCAGCCAGACGGGGGGGCTGGGGACCCAGTACTTC.